This T cell receptor beta chain was sequenced during a study of shared clonotypes between healthy human individuals. This clone was seen only once. Germline loops: CDR1 SGHAT, CDR2 FQNNGV. The length of the CDR3 is 13 residues. The V end was cut by 8 bases, the J end by 0 bases, with 10 bases between. Original handling: With immunoSEQ giving junction-only sequences and no quality scores, filtering differed. Sequencing used immunoSEQ multiplex PCR; TCRdb keeps in-frame clones, though not all of them. The V and J calls and clone size are taken from that table; D and trimming were inferred from the DNA. The sample includes 2 million to 3 million clones, roughly 93% of them seen just once.

The origin of this receptor is a man aged 18-30 years in good health. Some clones in this sample may be carry-over from other donors' samples. Sequenced input: naive CD4+ T cells from PBMCs. The subset was: CD45RA+ positively selected. The chain recombines TRBV11-2 with TRBJ1-2; no firm D call. The CDR3 region is CASSGFTNYGYTF. The CDR3 DNA follows: TGTGCCAGCTCCGGGTTTACTAACTATGGCTACACCTTC.